What follows are 10 T cell receptor beta chains derived from one specimen sequenced in a study of blood T cell repertoires in COVID-19. Sequencing used immunoSEQ multiplex PCR; TCRdb keeps in-frame clones, though not all of them. The sample lists 300,000 or so clones, roughly 84% occurring once. The specimen sequenced was peripheral blood. These receptors were taken from a man in his fifties or sixties with active or convalescent COVID-19.

The V call is TRBV2, the J call TRBJ2-3; 8 positions match TRBD1. Germline V lookup: CDR1 SNHLY, CDR2 FYNNEI. V was pared by 5 bases and J by 5 bases, with 6 bases of the junction left unmatched. CDR3 length: 14 amino acids. CDR3 amino acids: CASSTQGAGDTQYF. The DNA for the CDR3 is TGTGCCAGCAGTACTCAGGGGGCCGGAGATACGCAGTATTTT.

This clone was seen only a few times. The rearrangement links TRBV7-9 to TRBJ1-2, with 11 bases identical to TRBD1. With 5 bases clipped from V and 6 bases from J, the junction kept 11 bases outside the gene matches. Germline V gene lookup returns CDR1 SEHNR and CDR2 FQNEAQ (reference sequence). The CDR3 is 16 amino acids. CDR3 residues: CASSRLLGQGAHGYTF. CDR3 coding DNA: TGTGCCAGCAGCCGACTACTAGGACAGGGGGCGCATGGCTACACCTTC.

This clone was observed once. Mismatch with germline at one junction end may stem from a read error. The chain is built from TRBV12-3 or TRBV12-4 and TRBJ2-5; 9 positions agree with TRBD1. CDR3 length equals 13 residues. The CDR3 spells CASSSQTGGRWDF. The DNA of the CDR3 is TGTGCCAGCAGTTCCCAGACAGGGGGAAGGTGGGACTTC.

The gene calls are TRBV4-1 and TRBJ2-1, with 10 positions matching TRBD2. V lost 5 bases to trimming and J lost 6 bases; unmatched junction nucleotides: 10. The CDR3 extends over 16 amino acids. From germline, CDR1 is MGHRA and CDR2 YSYEKL. The CDR3: CASSASGSLGGNEQFF. In DNA, the CDR3 is TGCGCCAGCAGCGCTAGCGGGAGTCTTGGGGGCAATGAGCAGTTCTTC.

This clone was picked up one time. The chain carries TRBV18 and TRBJ2-3; D remains ambiguous. This CDR3 contains 13 residues. Trimming took off 5 bases at V and 0 bases at J, with 6 bases between the two ends. Germline values: CDR1 KGHSH, CDR2 LQKENI. CDR3 sequence: CASSGSSTDTQYF. CDR3 in DNA: TGTGCCAGCTCAGGCTCTAGCACAGATACGCAGTATTTT.

V gene TRBV30 combines with J gene TRBJ2-1, with TRBD2 as a possible D gene (5 bases). CDR1 and CDR2 (germline): GTSNPN, SVGIG (reference sequence). The CDR3 extends over 14 amino acids. Trimming took off 4 bases at V and 0 bases at J, with 10 bases between the two ends. The CDR3 is CAWTGLASYNEQFF. DNA for the CDR3: TGTGCCTGGACTGGACTGGCCTCCTACAATGAGCAGTTCTTC.

The rearrangement uses TRBV11-2 and TRBJ1-3; D remains unclear. The CDR3 contains 13 residues. The germline V gene encodes CDR1 SGHAT and CDR2 FQNNGV. V lost 4 bases and J 1 base, leaving 5 bases between the germline ends. The DNA of the CDR3 is TGTGCCAGCAGCTCCGGGTCTGGAAACACCATATATTTT. It codes for CASSSGSGNTIYF.

This clone was observed a single time. V usage is TRBV3-1 (or the pseudogene TRBV3-2) and J usage is TRBJ1-6, with a weak D call TRBD1 (6 bases). The length of the CDR3 is 14 residues. V was trimmed by 4 bases and J by 11 bases, leaving 15 bases between them. Germline loops: CDR1 LGHDT, CDR2 YNNKEL (reference sequence). The CDR3 bases are TGTGCCAGCAGCCGACAGGAAAGTCTGGCACCCCTCCACTTT. It encodes CASSRQESLAPLHF.

The V gene is TRBV11-2, the J gene TRBJ2-7; possible D gene TRBD1, 7 bases. The germline CDR1 and CDR2 sequences are SGHAT and FQNNGV. The V gene lost 4 bases and the J gene lost 2 bases, with 12 bases spanning the gap. The CDR3 totals 14 residues. CDR3 sequence: CASSSAGQTYEQYF. CDR3 DNA: TGTGCCAGCAGCTCCGCGGGACAGACCTACGAGCAGTACTTC.

The chain carries TRBV30 and TRBJ2-7, with D perhaps TRBD1 (6 bases). The germline V gene has CDR1 GTSNPN and CDR2 SVGIG (reference sequence). This CDR3 spans 23 amino acids. Trimming cost V 0 bases and J 0 bases, with 36 bases left between them. The CDR3 DNA reads as TGTGCCTGGAGTGTATTTAGCGAAGCTTGGAGAGGCCAAACAGGGAAAAGCTCCTACGAGCAGTACTTC. Encoded protein: CAWSVFSEAWRGQTGKSSYEQYF.